This T cell receptor (beta chain) emerged from a study of spatial heterogeneity in lung cancer. Study summary: Detected beta-chain sequences consistently exceeded alpha-chain sequences. General study points: Relative to follow-up, resection was when ubiquitous expanded tumor TCRs appeared more in blood.

Germline V gives CDR1 GTSNPN, CDR2 SVGIG (reference sequence). The CDR3 covers 15 residues. Trimming removed 2 bases from V and 5 bases from J; junction bases left unmatched: 4. Noted time point: sample taken at primary tumor resection. Material for sequencing was whole RNA from tumor, nontumor lung or frozen PBMC, left unsorted. The donors, around 72 patients with untreated early-stage non-small cell lung cancer, provided the samples. Every cDNA TCR molecule received its own unique molecular identifier. MiXCR, applied by TCRdb to the 5' RACE reads, yields one record per CDR3 protein. Of 85,000 to 100,000 distinct CDR3 sequences listed, about an eighth are singletons. In this sample, this clonotype turned up a few times. Its antigen is undetermined.

The chain recombines TRBV30 with TRBJ1-5; 12 bases are shared with TRBD1. The sequence was collected from a male donor with early-stage non-small cell lung cancer. The specimen was PBMCs, collected at surgery. The CDR3 coding sequence is TGTGCCTGGAGTCTCCGGGACAGGGGGCATCAGCCCCAGCATTTT. Protein product: CAWSLRDRGHQPQHF.